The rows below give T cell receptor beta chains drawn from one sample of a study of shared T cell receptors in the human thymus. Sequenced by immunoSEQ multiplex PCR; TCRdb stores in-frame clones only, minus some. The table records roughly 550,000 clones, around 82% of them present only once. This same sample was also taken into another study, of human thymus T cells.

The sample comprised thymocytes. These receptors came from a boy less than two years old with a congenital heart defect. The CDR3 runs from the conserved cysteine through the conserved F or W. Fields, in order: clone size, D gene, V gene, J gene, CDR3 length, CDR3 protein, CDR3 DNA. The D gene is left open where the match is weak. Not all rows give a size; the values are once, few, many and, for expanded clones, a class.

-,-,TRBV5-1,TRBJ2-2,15,CASSSQGRNTGELFF,TGCGCCAGCAGCTCACAGGGTCGGAACACCGGGGAGCTGTTTTTT
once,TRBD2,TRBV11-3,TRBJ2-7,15,CASSLGLAGVHEQYF,TGTGCCAGCAGCTTAGGCCTAGCGGGAGTCCACGAGCAGTACTTC
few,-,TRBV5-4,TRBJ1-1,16,CASSLAGRGANTEAFF,TGTGCCAGCAGCTTGGCAGGCAGGGGAGCGAACACTGAAGCTTTCTTT
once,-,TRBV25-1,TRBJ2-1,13,CASSESRAAEQFF,TGTGCCAGCAGTGAATCGAGGGCCGCTGAGCAGTTCTTC
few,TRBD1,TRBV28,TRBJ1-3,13,CASGRQGKNTIYF,TGTGCCAGCGGTCGACAGGGAAAAAACACCATATATTTT
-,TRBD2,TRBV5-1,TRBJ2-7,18,CASSLVVTKRDSTYEQYF,TGCGCCAGCAGCTTGGTAGTCACCAAGCGGGACTCTACCTACGAGCAGTACTTC
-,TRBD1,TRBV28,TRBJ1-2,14,CASRFPGQGYGYTF,TGTGCCAGCAGATTTCCGGGACAGGGCTATGGCTACACCTTC
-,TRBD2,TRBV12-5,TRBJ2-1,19,CASGLAAPGTSGNYNEQFF,TGTGCTAGTGGTTTGGCGGCTCCGGGGACTAGCGGGAACTACAATGAGCAGTTCTTC
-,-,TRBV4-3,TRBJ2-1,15,CASSQVPSGSNEQFF,TGCGCCAGCAGCCAGGTTCCTTCAGGTTCGAATGAGCAGTTCTTC
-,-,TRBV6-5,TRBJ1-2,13,CASSPKSRGGYTF,TGTGCCAGCAGTCCCAAAAGCAGGGGCGGCTACACCTTC
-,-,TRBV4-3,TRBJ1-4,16,CASSLTRPAGNEKLFF,TGCGCCAGCAGCCTAACACGACCCGCGGGCAATGAAAAACTGTTTTTT
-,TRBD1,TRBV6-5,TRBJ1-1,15,CASSPRTGANTEAFF,TGTGCCAGCAGTCCAAGGACAGGGGCGAACACTGAAGCTTTCTTT